The 20 T cell receptor beta chains below come from one sample, sequenced in a study of cytomegalovirus exposure and HLA in healthy donors. Primers for the PCR totalled 60 Vbeta and 13 Jbeta. The table came from immunoSEQ multiplex PCR; TCRdb's copy has only in-frame clones and leaves some out. The data hold about 120,000 clones, with over 80% observed a single time. The sample consisted of PBMCs. Receptors originate from a man aged 18 to 29 in good health and CMV-seropositive.

The J gene is TRBJ2-3, the V gene TRBV7-9; D is ambiguous. The CDR3 has 16 residues. CDR1 is SEHNR and CDR2 is FQNEAQ in the germline V gene (reference sequence). Trimming left V 4 bases short and J 3 bases short, with 17 bases between. In nucleotides, the CDR3 is TGTGCCAGCAGCTCTAGAACGGTTCCAGAAACAGATACGCAGTATTTT. It is translated as CASSSRTVPETDTQYF. Filled out from reference TRBV7-9 and TRBJ2-3, the complete variable domain reads DTGVSQNPRHKITKRGQNVTFRCDPISEHNRLYWYRQTLGQGPEFLTYFQNEAQLEKSRLLSDRFSAERPKGSFSTLEIQRTEQGDSAMYLCASSSRTVPETDTQYFGPGTRLTVL.

The rearrangement links TRBV6-5 to TRBJ1-2, with 8 bases that match TRBD1. V dropped 4 bases and J dropped 6; count of bases not matched to a gene: 7. Germline V gene lookup returns CDR1 MNHEY and CDR2 SVGAGI. CDR3 length: 14 residues. The CDR3 region is CASSWTGQDDGYTF. As DNA, the CDR3 is TGTGCCAGCAGTTGGACAGGGCAAGACGATGGCTACACCTTC.

The CDR3 is CAPQGGAGGTEAFF. The CDR3 DNA reads TGTGCCCCCCAAGGGGGGGCGGGGGGGACTGAAGCTTTCTTT. The chain links TRBV5-6 to TRBJ1-1; possibly TRBD1 for D (6 bases). The CDR3 covers 14 residues. Trimming took 10 bases from V and 5 from J, leaving 21 bases between them. Per the germline V gene, CDR1 is SGHDT and CDR2 is YYEEEE.

This clone has a single count. This chain uses TRBV2 with TRBJ1-4, with D possibly matching TRBD1 (5 bases). Germline V gene sequence: CDR1 SNHLY, CDR2 FYNNEI. The CDR3 length is 20 residues. Between the trimmed V and J ends, which lost 4 bases and 0 bases, there was a span of 24 bases. The CDR3 DNA reads as TGTGCCAGCAGTGCAGCATCTGACAGTTTACGCGCCTCAACTAATGAAAAACTGTTTTTT. Amino acid sequence: CASSAASDSLRASTNEKLFF.

The chain has TRBV19 and TRBJ1-4, with D possibly matching TRBD1 (6 bases). This CDR3 has 14 residues. Trimming shortened V by 6 bases and J by 3 bases, and 11 bases separated the two germline ends. Germline V CDR1 and CDR2: LNHDA, SQIVND (reference sequence). The DNA for the CDR3 is TGTGCCAGTAGGCTAACAGGGTCTAATGAAAAACTGTTTTTT. It encodes CASRLTGSNEKLFF.

The rearrangement joins TRBV2 to TRBJ1-4, with D perhaps matching TRBD1 (5 bases). V was shortened by 8 bases and J by 7 bases, with 11 bases between the two germline ends. CDR1 and CDR2 (germline): SNHLY, FYNNEI. This CDR3 comprises 12 residues. The chain's CDR3 is CASRGGGEKLFF. CDR3 bases: TGTGCCAGCCGGGGGGGTGGTGAAAAACTGTTTTTT.

About this clone itself: The junction shows a germline mismatch at one end, possibly a read error. This rearrangement joins TRBV7-9 to TRBJ2-7; 9 nucleotides align to TRBD1. The CDR3 has 16 residues. The germline gives CDR1 SEHNR, CDR2 FQNEAQ (reference sequence). CDR3: CASSLAQGQGSHEQYF. The CDR3 DNA sequence: TGTGCCAGCAGCTTAGCTCAGGGACAGGGCTCCCACGAGCAGTACTTC.

V is TRBV2 and J is TRBJ2-5; possible D gene TRBD2, 7 bases. Germline V gene sequence: CDR1 SNHLY, CDR2 FYNNEI. V was clipped by 7 bases and J by 5 bases, with 20 bases between them. CDR3 length equals 15 residues. CDR3 nucleotide sequence: TGTGCCAGCATTCACACGGGGGGCGCACGGGAGACCCAGTACTTC. As protein: CASIHTGGARETQYF.

This chain joins TRBV4-1 and TRBJ2-5; 7 nucleotides line up with TRBD2. The germline gives CDR1 MGHRA, CDR2 YSYEKL. The CDR3 sequence is 15 residues long. V lost 3 bases, J lost 1 base, and 5 bases stayed unmatched. The CDR3 reads CASSHSGGTQETQYF. CDR3 sequence (DNA): TGCGCCAGCAGCCATTCCGGGGGGACCCAAGAGACCCAGTACTTC.

The chain carries TRBV10-2 and TRBJ2-1; TRBD2 aligns across 8 bases. The CDR3 totals 16 residues. The V segment lost 3 bases and the J segment 7 bases; nucleotides outside the gene matches: 11. The germline V gene encodes CDR1 WSHSY and CDR2 SAAADI. The CDR3 sequence is CASSDWQGTRKNEQFF. CDR3 DNA sequence: TGCGCCAGCAGTGATTGGCAGGGGACTAGGAAAAATGAGCAGTTCTTC.

This rearrangement joins TRBV25-1 to TRBJ2-3; D is perhaps TRBD1 (6 bases). This CDR3 region has 12 residues. The V and J ends lost 8 bases and 8 bases respectively, with 14 bases between them. CDR1 is MGHDK and CDR2 is SYGVNS in the germline V gene. In nucleotides, the CDR3 is TGTGCCAGCGGGGACATAGGGCGTACGCAGTATTTT. Amino acids: CASGDIGRTQYF.

The gene calls are TRBV6-1 and TRBJ2-5, with D perhaps matching TRBD1 (5 bases). In germline, CDR1 is MNHNS, CDR2 SASEGT. CDR3 size: 18 residues. With 0 bases removed from V and 2 bases from J, the gap between germline ends came to 19 bases. DNA of the CDR3: TGTGCCAGCAGTGAAGCGGGGCGTAGCTTGCCCCTTCAAGAGACCCAGTACTTC. Its protein is CASSEAGRSLPLQETQYF.

The V and J genes are TRBV29-1 and TRBJ2-3, with 12 positions matching TRBD2. Germline trimming cut 7 bases from V and 1 base from J; bases unmatched to any gene: 6. The CDR3 covers 15 residues. Germline V lookup: CDR1 SQVTM, CDR2 ANQGSEA. The CDR3 DNA reads TGCAGCGCTAGCGGGGGGGCGTGGGGCACAGATACGCAGTATTTT. It specifies CSASGGAWGTDTQYF.

The chain carries TRBV7-3 and TRBJ2-2, with 16 bases that match TRBD2. Trimming took 5 bases from V and 6 from J; bases not matched to a gene: 3. The CDR3 sequence is 16 residues long. Germline lookup yields CDR1 SGHTA and CDR2 FQGTGA. For the CDR3, the DNA is TGTGCCAGCAGCACGGGACTAGCGGGGGGGCCCGGGGAGCTGTTTTTT. This gives the protein CASSTGLAGGPGELFF.

About this clone: Other nucleotide sequences from this sample produce the same CDR3. The chain links TRBV18 to TRBJ1-5; unclear D gene. The ends were cut back, 6 bases at V and 5 bases at J, with 11 bases in the middle. The germline gives CDR1 KGHSH, CDR2 LQKENI. The CDR3 consists of 13 residues. The CDR3, as DNA: TGTGCCAGCTCCGGAGGCAGAGATCAGCCCCAGCATTTT. It yields the protein CASSGGRDQPQHF.

The J gene is TRBJ1-6, the V gene TRBV30; tentative D call: TRBD1 (5 bases). The CDR3 length is 17 residues. Germline V CDR1 and CDR2: GTSNPN, SVGIG (reference sequence). Trimming left V 5 bases short and J 10 bases short, with 27 bases between. Here the CDR3 DNA reads TGTGCCTGGGGTTGGGTCGACACAGTCTTAGGGGAATCACCCCTCCACTTT. As protein: CAWGWVDTVLGESPLHF.

Only a few counts were recorded for this clone. V and J are TRBV2 and TRBJ1-1, with D possibly matching TRBD1 (6 bases). The V and J ends lost 2 bases and 3 bases respectively, with 13 bases between them. CDR1 and CDR2 from the germline V gene are SNHLY and FYNNEI. CDR3 length: 15 amino acids. The CDR3 spells CASSERGGADTEAFF. CDR3 DNA sequence: TGTGCCAGCAGTGAAAGGGGGGGCGCCGACACTGAAGCTTTCTTT.

The chain carries TRBV13 and TRBJ2-1, with D possibly matching TRBD1 (6 bases). The CDR3 runs 13 residues. The germline CDR1 and CDR2 sequences are PRHDT and FYEKMQ (reference sequence). The V gene lost 2 bases and the J gene lost 7 bases, with 9 bases spanning the gap. CDR3 in DNA: TGTGCCAGCAGCTTAAGTACAGGGAATGAGCAGTTCTTC. Translated: CASSLSTGNEQFF.

This chain links TRBV27 with TRBJ2-3, with 9 bases fitting TRBD2. The CDR3 runs 16 residues. V shed 0 bases and J 4 bases; nucleotides not matched to a gene: 5. Germline V gene lookup returns CDR1 MNHEY and CDR2 SMNVEV (reference sequence). In DNA, the CDR3 is TGTGCCAGCAGTTTATCCTCGGCGGGGGGGCCAGATACGCAGTATTTT. This codes for CASSLSSAGGPDTQYF.

The chain uses TRBV28 and TRBJ2-2, with D perhaps TRBD1 (5 bases). Trimming shortened V by 2 bases and J by 5 bases, and 12 bases separated the two germline ends. The germline gives CDR1 MDHEN, CDR2 SYDVKM. The length of the CDR3 is 15 residues. The CDR3 region is CASSLGAVDTGELFF. The CDR3 nucleotides are TGTGCCAGCAGTTTAGGGGCAGTGGATACCGGGGAGCTGTTTTTT.